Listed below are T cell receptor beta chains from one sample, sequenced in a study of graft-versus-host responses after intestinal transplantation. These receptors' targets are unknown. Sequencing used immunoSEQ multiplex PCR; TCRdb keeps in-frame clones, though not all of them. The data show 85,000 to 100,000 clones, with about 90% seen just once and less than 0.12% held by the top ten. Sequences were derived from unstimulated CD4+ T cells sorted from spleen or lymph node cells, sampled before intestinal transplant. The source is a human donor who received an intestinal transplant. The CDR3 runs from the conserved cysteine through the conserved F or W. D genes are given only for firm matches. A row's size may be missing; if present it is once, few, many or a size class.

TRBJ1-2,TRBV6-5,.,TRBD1,TGTGCCAGCAGTTACTTGGACAGGCCCGGTGGCTACACCTTC,CASSYLDRPGGYTF
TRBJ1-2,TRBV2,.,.,TGTGCCAGCAGGGAGGGGCAGAACTATGGCTACACCTTC,CASREGQNYGYTF
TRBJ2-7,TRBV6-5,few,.,TGTGCCAGCAGTTACTGGCAGGGGGGCCCATACGAGCAGTACTTC,CASSYWQGGPYEQYF
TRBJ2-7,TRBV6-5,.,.,TGTGCCAGCAGTCCCAGGGTAGGGAACGAGCAGTACTTC,CASSPRVGNEQYF
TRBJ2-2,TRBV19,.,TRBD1,TGTGCCAGTAGTCCCTGGACAGGTAACACCGGGGAGCTGTTTTTT,CASSPWTGNTGELFF
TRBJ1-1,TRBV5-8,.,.,TGTGCCAGCAGCTTGGGTCCGGGGACTGAAGCTTTCTTT,CASSLGPGTEAFF
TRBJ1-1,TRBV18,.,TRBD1,TGTGCCAGCTCACCTCCAGGGGGCGGGTGGACTGAAGCTTTCTTT,CASSPPGGGWTEAFF
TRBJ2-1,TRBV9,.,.,TGTGCCAGCAGCGTGCGAGGCTCCTACAATGAGCAGTTCTTC,CASSVRGSYNEQFF
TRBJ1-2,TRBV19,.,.,TGTGCCAGTAGTATTTGGTCTCGGGCAGGGGAATATGGCTACACCTTC,CASSIWSRAGEYGYTF
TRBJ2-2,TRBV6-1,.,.,TGTGCCAGCAGTGGTGCAGGGGCCACGGGGACCGGGGAGCTGTTTTTT,CASSGAGATGTGELFF
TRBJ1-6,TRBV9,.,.,TGTGCCAGCAGCGTAGCTGGGATAGCGGTTTCACCCCTCCACTTT,CASSVAGIAVSPLHF
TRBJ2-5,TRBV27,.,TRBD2,TGTGCCAGCAGTGCCCGACTAGCGGGGGAGCAAGAGACCCAGTACTTC,CASSARLAGEQETQYF
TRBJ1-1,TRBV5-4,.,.,TGTGCCAGCAGCTCAGAGGGTCGAATGAACACTGAAGCTTTCTTT,CASSSEGRMNTEAFF
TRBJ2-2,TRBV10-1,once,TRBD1,TGCGCCAGTCAGGACAGGGTTCGCACCGGGGAGCTGTTTTTT,CASQDRVRTGELFF
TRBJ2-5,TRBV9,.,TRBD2,TGTGCCAGCAGCGTTAATAGCGGGGACAAAGAGACCCAGTACTTC,CASSVNSGDKETQYF
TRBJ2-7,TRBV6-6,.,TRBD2,TGTGCCAGCAGTCTAGCGGGGGGGATATACGAGCAGTACTTC,CASSLAGGIYEQYF
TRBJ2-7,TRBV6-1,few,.,TGTGCCACCACGTTAGACTACGAGCAGTACTTC,CATTLDYEQYF
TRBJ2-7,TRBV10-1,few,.,TGCGCCAGCAGTGCTACCGACAGGCCCTACGAGCAGTACTTC,CASSATDRPYEQYF
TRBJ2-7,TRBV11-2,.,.,TGTGCCAGCAGCTCAAACACGGGACTGATCTACGAGCAGTACTTC,CASSSNTGLIYEQYF
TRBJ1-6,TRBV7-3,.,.,TGTGCCAGCAGCTTTCGTCGGGATTCACCCCTCCACTTT,CASSFRRDSPLHF
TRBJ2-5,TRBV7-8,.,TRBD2,TGTGCCAGCAGCTTGACTAGCGAGACCCAGTACTTC,CASSLTSETQYF
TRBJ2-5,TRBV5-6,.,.,TGTGCCAGCAGCCCGTGGAGGGGTCAAGAGACCCAGTACTTC,CASSPWRGQETQYF
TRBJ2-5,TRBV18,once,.,TGTGCCAGCTCTCCCCGGACCACGGGCGCCCAGGGAGAGACCCAGTACTTC,CASSPRTTGAQGETQYF
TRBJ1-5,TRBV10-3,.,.,TGTGCCATCAGTGACGGGAGGGGGGGTCGTCAGCCCCAGCATTTT,CAISDGRGGRQPQHF
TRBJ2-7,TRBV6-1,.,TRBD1,TGTGCCAGCACCAAAACCCGGACAGGGGGCTACGAGCAGTACTTC,CASTKTRTGGYEQYF
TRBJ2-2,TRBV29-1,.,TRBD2,TGCAGCGTTGTTGGGACTAGCGCGAGGTACGGGGAGCTGTTTTTT,CSVVGTSARYGELFF
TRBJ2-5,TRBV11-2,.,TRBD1,TGTGCCAGCAGCTTACCCCGGAGGACAGGGTGGGAGACCCAGTACTTC,CASSLPRRTGWETQYF
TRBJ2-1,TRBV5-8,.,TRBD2,TGTGCCAGCAGCTTGGCGGGACTAGACTACAATGAGCAGTTCTTC,CASSLAGLDYNEQFF
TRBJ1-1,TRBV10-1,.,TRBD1,TGCGCCAGCAGTGAGTTCGGGACAGTGAACACTGAAGCTTTCTTT,CASSEFGTVNTEAFF
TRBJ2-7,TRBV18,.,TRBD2,TGTGCCAGCTCACCCCCCACTAGCGGGGCATCCTACGAGCAGTACTTC,CASSPPTSGASYEQYF
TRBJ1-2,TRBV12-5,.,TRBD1,TGTGCTAGTGACGGGACAGAGAGCTATGGCTACACCTTC,CASDGTESYGYTF
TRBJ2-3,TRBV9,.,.,TGTGCCAGCAGCGCCAGGACAGTGCCTAGCACAGATACGCAGTATTTT,CASSARTVPSTDTQYF